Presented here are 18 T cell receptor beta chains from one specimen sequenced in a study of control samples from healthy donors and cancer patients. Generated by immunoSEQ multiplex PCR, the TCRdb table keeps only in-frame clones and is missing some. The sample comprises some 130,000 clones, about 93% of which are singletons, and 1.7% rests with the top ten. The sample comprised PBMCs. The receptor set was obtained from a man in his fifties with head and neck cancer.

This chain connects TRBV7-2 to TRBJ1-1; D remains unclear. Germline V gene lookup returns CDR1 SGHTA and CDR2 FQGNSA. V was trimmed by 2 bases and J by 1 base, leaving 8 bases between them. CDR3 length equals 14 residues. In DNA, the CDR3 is TGTGCCAGCAGCTTAATCTTCCCGAACACTGAAGCTTTCTTT. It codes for CASSLIFPNTEAFF.

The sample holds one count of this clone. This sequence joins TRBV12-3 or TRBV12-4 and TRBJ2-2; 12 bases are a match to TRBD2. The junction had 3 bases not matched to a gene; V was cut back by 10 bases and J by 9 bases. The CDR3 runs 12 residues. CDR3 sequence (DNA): TGTGCCACCCTAGCGGGGGGGAGGGAGCTGTTTTTT. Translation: CATLAGGRELFF.

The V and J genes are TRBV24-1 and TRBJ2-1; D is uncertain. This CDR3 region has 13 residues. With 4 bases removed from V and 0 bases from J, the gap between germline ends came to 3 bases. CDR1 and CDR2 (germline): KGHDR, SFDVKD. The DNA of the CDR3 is TGTGCCACCAGTGACCTCTCCTACAATGAGCAGTTCTTC. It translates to CATSDLSYNEQFF.

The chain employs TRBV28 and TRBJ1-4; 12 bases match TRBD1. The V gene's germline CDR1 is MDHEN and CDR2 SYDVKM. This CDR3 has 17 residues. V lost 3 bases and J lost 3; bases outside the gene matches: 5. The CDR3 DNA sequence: TGTGCCAGCAGTTTCCCGGGACAGGGGGCTCCTAATGAAAAACTGTTTTTT. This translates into CASSFPGQGAPNEKLFF.

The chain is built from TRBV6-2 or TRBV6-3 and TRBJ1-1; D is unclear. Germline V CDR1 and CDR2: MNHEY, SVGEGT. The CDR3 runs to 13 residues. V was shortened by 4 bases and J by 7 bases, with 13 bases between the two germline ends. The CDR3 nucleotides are TGTGCCAGCAGTTCTCCCGCCGGGATTGAAGCTTTCTTT. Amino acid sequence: CASSSPAGIEAFF.

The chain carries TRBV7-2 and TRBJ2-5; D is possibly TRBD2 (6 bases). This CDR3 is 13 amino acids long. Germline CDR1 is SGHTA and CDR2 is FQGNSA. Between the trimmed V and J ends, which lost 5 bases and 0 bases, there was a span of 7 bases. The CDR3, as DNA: TGTGCCAGCAGCGGGGGGTACCAAGAGACCCAGTACTTC. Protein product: CASSGGYQETQYF.

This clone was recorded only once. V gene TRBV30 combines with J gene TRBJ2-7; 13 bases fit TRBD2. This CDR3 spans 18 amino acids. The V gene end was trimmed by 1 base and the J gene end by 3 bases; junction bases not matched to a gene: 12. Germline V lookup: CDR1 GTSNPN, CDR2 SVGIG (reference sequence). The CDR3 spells CAWSASRLAGGARYEQYF. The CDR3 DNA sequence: TGTGCCTGGAGTGCCTCTAGACTAGCGGGGGGCGCCCGCTACGAGCAGTACTTC.

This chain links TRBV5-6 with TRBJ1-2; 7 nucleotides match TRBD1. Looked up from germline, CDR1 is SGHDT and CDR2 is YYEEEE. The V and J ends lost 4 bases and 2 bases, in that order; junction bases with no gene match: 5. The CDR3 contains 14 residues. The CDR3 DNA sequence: TGTGCCAGCAGCCAAGAACAGGGGAACTATGGCTACACCTTC. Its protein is CASSQEQGNYGYTF.

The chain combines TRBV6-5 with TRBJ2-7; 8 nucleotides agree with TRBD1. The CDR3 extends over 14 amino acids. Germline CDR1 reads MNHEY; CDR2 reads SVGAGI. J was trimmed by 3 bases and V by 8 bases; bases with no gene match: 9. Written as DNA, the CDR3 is TGTGCCAGCCAGGGCCACAGGGGGGTCTACGAGCAGTACTTC. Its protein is CASQGHRGVYEQYF.

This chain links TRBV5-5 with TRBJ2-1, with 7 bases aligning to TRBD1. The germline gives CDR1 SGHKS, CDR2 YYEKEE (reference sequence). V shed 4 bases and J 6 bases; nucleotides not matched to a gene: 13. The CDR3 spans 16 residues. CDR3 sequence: CASSAIHGAGGNEQFF. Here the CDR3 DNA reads TGTGCCAGCAGCGCGATTCACGGTGCAGGGGGCAATGAGCAGTTCTTC. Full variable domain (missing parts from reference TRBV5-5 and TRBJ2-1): DAGVTQSPTHLIKTRGQQVTLRCSPISGHKSVSWYQQVLGQGPQFIFQYYEKEERGRGNFPDRFSARQFPNYSSELNVNALLLGDSALYLCASSAIHGAGGNEQFFGPGTRLTVL.

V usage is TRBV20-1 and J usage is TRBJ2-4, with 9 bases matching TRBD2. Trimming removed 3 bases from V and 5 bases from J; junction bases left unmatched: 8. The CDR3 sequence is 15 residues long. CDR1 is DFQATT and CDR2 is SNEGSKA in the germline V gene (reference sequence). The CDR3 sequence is CSASKAGGVENIQYF. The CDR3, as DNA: TGCAGTGCTAGTAAAGCGGGGGGTGTGGAAAACATTCAGTACTTC.

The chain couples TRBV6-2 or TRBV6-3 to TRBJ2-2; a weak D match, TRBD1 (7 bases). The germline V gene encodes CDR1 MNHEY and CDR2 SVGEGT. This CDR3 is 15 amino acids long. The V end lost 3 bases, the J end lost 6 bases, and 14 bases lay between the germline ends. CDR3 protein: CASSYQPRGAGELFF. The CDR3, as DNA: TGTGCCAGCAGTTATCAGCCCAGGGGGGCCGGGGAGCTGTTTTTT.

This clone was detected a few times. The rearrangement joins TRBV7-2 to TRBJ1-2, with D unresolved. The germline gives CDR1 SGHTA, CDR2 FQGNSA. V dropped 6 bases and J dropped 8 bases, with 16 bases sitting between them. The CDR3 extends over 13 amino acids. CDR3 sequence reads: CASRDGSMEGYTF. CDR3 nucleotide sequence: TGTGCCAGCAGAGACGGATCTATGGAGGGCTACACCTTC.

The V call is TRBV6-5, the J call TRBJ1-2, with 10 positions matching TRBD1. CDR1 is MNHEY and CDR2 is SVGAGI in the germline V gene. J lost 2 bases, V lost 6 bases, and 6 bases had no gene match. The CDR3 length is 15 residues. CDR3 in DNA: TGTGCCAGCAGGAAACCGGGACAGGGGAACTATGGCTACACCTTC. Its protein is CASRKPGQGNYGYTF.

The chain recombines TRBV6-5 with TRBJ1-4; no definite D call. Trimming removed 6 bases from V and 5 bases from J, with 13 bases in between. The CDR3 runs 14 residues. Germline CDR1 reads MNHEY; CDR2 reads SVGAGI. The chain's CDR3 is CASRYDRRNEKLFF. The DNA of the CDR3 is TGTGCCAGCAGATATGACCGACGAAATGAAAAACTGTTTTTT.

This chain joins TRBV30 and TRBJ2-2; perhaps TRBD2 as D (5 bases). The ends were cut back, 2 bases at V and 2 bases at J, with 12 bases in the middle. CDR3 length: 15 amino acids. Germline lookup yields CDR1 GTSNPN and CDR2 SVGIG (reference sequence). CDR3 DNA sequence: TGTGCCTGGAGTAGGAGGTTCTCCAACACCGGGGAGCTGTTTTTT. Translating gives CAWSRRFSNTGELFF.

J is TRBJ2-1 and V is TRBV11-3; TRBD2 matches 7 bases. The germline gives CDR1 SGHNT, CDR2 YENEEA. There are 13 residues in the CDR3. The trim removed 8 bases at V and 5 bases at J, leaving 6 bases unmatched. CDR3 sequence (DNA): TGTGCCAGCTCCAGCGGGGTTAACAATGAGCAGTTCTTC. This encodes CASSSGVNNEQFF.

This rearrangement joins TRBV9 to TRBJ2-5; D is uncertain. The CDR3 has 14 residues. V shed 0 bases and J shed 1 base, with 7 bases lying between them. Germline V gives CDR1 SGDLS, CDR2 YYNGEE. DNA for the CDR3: TGTGCCAGCAGCGTAGGCAGCATCCAAGAGACCCAGTACTTC. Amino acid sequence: CASSVGSIQETQYF.